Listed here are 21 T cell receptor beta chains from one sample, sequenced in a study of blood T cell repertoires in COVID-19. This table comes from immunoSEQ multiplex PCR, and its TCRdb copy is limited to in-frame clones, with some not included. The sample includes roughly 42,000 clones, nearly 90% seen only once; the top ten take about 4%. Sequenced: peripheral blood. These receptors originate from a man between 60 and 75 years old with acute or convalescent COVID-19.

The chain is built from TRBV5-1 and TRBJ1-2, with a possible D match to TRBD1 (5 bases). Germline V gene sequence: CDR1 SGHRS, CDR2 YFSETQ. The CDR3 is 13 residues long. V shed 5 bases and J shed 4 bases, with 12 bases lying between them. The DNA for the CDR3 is TGCGCCAGCAGTGCTGGGGGGAGCTATGGCTACACCTTC. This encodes CASSAGGSYGYTF. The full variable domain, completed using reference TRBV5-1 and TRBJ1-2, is KAGVTQTPRYLIKTRGQQVTLSCSPISGHRSVSWYQQTPGQGLQFLFEYFSETQRNKGNFPGRFSGRQFSNSRSEMNVSTLELGDSALYLCASSAGGSYGYTFGSGTRLTVV.

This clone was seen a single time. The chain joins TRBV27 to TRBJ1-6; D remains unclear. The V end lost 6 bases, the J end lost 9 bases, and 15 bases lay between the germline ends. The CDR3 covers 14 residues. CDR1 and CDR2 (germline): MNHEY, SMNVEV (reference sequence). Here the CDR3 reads CASSLERVRSPLHF. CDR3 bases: TGTGCCAGCAGCCTCGAGAGGGTTCGTTCACCCCTCCACTTT.

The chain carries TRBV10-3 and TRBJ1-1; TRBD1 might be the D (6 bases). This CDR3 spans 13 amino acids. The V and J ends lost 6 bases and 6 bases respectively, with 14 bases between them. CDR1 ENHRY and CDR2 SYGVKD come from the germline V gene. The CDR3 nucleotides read TGTGCCATCAGCGCGCGGGGGGGCTCTGAAGCTTTCTTT. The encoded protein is CAISARGGSEAFF.

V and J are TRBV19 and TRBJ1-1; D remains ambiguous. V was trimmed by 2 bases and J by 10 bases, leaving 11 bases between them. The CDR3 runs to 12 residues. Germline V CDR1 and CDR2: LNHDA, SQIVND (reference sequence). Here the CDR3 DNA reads TGTGCCAGTAGTATATTCCCAGGCCCAGCTTTCTTT. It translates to CASSIFPGPAFF. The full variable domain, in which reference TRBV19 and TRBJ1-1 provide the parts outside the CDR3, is DGGITQSPKYLFRKEGQNVTLSCEQNLNHDAMYWYRQDPGQGLRLIYYSQIVNDFQKGDIAEGYSVSREKKESFPLTVTSAQKNPTAFYLCASSIFPGPAFFGQGTRLTVV.

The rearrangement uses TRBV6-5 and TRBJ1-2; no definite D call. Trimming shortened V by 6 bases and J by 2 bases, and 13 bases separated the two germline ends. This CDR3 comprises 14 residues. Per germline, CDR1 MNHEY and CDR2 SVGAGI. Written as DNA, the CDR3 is TGTGCCAGCAGCACCCCGGGAGCGAACTATGGCTACACCTTC. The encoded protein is CASSTPGANYGYTF.

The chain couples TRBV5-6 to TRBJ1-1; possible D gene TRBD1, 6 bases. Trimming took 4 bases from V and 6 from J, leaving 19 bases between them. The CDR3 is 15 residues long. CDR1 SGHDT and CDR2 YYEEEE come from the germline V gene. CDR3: CASSPDPVGGPEAFF. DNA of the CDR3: TGTGCCAGCAGCCCGGACCCGGTGGGGGGGCCTGAAGCTTTCTTT.

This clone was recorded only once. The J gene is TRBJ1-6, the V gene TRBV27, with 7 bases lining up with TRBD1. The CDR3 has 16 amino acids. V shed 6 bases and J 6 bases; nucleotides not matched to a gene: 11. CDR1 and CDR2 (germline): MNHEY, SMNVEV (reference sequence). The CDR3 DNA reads TGTGCCAGCAGGTACACACCGGGACAGTCTAATTCACCCCTCCACTTT. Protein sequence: CASRYTPGQSNSPLHF.

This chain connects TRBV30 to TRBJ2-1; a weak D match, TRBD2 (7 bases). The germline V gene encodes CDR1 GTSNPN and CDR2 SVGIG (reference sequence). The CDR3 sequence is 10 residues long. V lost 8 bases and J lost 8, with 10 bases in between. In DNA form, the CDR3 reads TGTGCCGGGGGGGGCTATGAGCAGTTCTTC. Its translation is CAGGGYEQFF.

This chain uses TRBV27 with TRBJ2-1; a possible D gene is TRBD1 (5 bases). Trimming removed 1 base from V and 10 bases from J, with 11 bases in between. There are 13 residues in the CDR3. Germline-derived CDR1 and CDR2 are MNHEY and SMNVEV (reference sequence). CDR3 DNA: TGTGCCAGCAGTTTATTGCAGGGCAGCGAGCAGTTCTTC. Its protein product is CASSLLQGSEQFF.

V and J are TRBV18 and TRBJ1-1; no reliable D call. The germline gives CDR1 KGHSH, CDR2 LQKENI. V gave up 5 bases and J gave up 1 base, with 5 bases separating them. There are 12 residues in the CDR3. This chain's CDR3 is CASSTGNTEAFF. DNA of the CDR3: TGTGCCAGCTCAACGGGGAACACTGAAGCTTTCTTT.

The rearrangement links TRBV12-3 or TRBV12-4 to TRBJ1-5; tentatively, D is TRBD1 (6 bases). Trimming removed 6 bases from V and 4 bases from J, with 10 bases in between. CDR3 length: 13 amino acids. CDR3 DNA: TGTGCCAGCAGGGGGGGGCAAAATCAGCCCCAGCATTTT. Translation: CASRGGQNQPQHF.

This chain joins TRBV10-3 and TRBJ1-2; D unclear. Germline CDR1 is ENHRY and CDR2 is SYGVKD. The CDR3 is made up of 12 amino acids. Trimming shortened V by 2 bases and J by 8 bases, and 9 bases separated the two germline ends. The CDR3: CAISEGRWGYTF. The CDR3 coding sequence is TGTGCCATCAGTGAGGGGAGATGGGGCTACACCTTC.

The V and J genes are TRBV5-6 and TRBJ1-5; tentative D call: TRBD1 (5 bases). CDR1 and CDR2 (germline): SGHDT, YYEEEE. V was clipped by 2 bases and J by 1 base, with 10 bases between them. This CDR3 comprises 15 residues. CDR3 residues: CASSLRQFSNQPQHF. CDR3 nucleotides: TGTGCCAGCAGCTTACGACAGTTCAGCAATCAGCCCCAGCATTTT.

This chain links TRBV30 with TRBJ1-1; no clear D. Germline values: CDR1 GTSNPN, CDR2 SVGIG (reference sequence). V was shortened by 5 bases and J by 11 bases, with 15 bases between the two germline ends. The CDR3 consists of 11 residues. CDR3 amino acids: CAWDGGGWAFF. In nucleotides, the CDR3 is TGTGCCTGGGACGGAGGTGGGTGGGCTTTCTTT.

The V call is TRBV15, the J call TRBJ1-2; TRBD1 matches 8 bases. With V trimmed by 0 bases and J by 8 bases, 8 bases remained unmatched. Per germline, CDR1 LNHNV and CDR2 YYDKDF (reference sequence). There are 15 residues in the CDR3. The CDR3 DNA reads TGTGCCACCAGCAGAGATTGGGGGGGACAGGCCGGCTACACCTTC. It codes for CATSRDWGGQAGYTF. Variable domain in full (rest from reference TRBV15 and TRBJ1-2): DAMVIQNPRYQVTQFGKPVTLSCSQTLNHNVMYWYQQKSSQAPKLLFHYYDKDFNNEADTPDNFQSRRPNTSFCFLDIRSPGLGDTAMYLCATSRDWGGQAGYTFGSGTRLTVV.

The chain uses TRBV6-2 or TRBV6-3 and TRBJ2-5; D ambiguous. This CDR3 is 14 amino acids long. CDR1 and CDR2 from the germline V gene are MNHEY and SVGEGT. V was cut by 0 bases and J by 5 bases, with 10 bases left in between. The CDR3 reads CASSYSSIRETQYF. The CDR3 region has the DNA TGTGCCAGCAGTTACTCGTCAATCCGGGAGACCCAGTACTTC.

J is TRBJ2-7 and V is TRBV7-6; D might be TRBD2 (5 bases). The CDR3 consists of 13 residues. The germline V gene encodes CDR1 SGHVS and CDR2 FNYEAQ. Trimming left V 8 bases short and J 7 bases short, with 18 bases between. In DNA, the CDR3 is TGTGCCAGCGCCGCTAGCCTAACTGGAGAGCAGTACTTC. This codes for CASAASLTGEQYF.

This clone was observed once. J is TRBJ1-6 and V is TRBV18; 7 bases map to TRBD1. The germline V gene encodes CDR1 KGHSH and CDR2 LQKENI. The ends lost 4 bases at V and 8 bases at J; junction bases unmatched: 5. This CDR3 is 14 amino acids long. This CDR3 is CASSLGGGDSPLHF. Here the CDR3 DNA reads TGTGCCAGCTCACTAGGGGGCGGGGATTCACCCCTCCACTTT.

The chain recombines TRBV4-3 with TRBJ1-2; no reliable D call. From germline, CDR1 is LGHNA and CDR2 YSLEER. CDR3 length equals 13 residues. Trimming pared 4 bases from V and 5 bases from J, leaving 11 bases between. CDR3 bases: TGCGCCAGCAGCCTCCCAGGAGGGTATGGCTACACCTTC. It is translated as CASSLPGGYGYTF.

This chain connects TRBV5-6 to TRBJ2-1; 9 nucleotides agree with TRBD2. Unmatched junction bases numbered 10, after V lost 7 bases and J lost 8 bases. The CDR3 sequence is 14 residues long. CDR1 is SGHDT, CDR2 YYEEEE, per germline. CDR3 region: CASRLAGATHEQFF. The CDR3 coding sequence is TGTGCCAGCCGATTAGCGGGGGCGACGCATGAGCAGTTCTTC. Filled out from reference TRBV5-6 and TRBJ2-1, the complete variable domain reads DAGVTQSPTHLIKTRGQQVTLRCSPKSGHDTVSWYQQALGQGPQFIFQYYEEEERQRGNFPDRFSGHQFPNYSSELNVNALLLGDSALYLCASRLAGATHEQFFGPGTRLTVL.

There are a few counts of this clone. Here the CDR3 DNA reads TGTGCCACCAGAGATGATGGTAGCTTGGGGCAGTACACCTTC. Protein: CATRDDGSLGQYTF. The chain uses TRBV24-1 and TRBJ1-2, with D tentatively TRBD1 (5 bases). The CDR3 consists of 14 residues. Germline-derived CDR1 and CDR2 are KGHDR and SFDVKD. V dropped 7 bases and J dropped 11 bases, with 22 bases sitting between them.